These 29 T cell receptor beta chains share one sample of origin, sequenced in a study of T cells in women clearing cervical HPV infection (dated by TCRdb to the late 2010s). Library construction relied on the immunoSEQ multiplex PCR assay. The table comes from immuneACCESS by way of TCRdb, which keeps in-frame sequences with V and J called. Part of the clones is missing from these tables; in studies checked, under half for an unresolved V gene and the rest for unknown reasons. The sample table holds roughly 22,000 clones. Together, the top ten hold 10% to 15% of the sample. Sequences were obtained from blood buffy coat. These receptors were collected from a woman aged 18 to 75 with a cervical HPV16 infection that either progressed to CIN3+ or cleared (not recorded which).

Remarks on this clone: The observed sequence ends 3 residues before the CDR3 terminus, with the missing tail filled in from the germline J gene. This chain links TRBV20-1 with TRBJ1-5; D remains unclear. From germline, CDR1 is DFQATT and CDR2 SNEGSKA (reference sequence). This CDR3 region has 14 residues. Trimming left V 5 bases short and J 3 bases short, with 14 bases between. The sequenced part of the CDR3 DNA is TGCAGTGCTTCCTCCGGGGTACCCAATCAGCCC. Its protein product is CSASSGVPNQP. The full CDR3 protein reads CSASSGVPNQPQHF.

Regarding this clone: The read ends 3 residues shy of where the CDR3 ends; the end is completed using the germline J gene. The J gene is TRBJ2-7, the V gene TRBV10-3; TRBD1 is a possible D gene (6 bases). Deletions cut 6 bases from V and 2 bases from J, with 14 bases between. CDR1 is ENHRY and CDR2 is SYGVKD in the germline V gene. This CDR3 spans 14 amino acids. The sequenced part of the CDR3 DNA is TGTGCCATCAGAGGGCAGGACAGAGCCTACGAG. Translating gives CAIRGQDRAYE. The CDR3 in its entirety is CAIRGQDRAYEQYF.

In the case of this clone: The read stops 3 residues short of the end of the CDR3; the missing end is completed from the germline J gene. The chain is built from TRBV23-1 and TRBJ2-3, with a weak D call TRBD2 (6 bases). TRBV23-1 is marked as an open reading frame, function uncertain. This CDR3 is built from 13 residues. The sequenced CDR3 bases are TGCGCCAGCATGCGGGGACGTTGGGAGACG. Its protein product is CASMRGRWET. From start to end, the CDR3 is CASMRGRWETQYF.

A word on this clone: The read gets to within 3 residues of the CDR3 end, and the germline J gene fills in the rest. This sequence joins TRBV19 and TRBJ1-5; D is possibly TRBD1 (5 bases). This CDR3 contains 13 residues. Germline-derived CDR1 and CDR2 are LNHDA and SQIVND (reference sequence). V dropped 4 bases and J dropped 3 bases, with 7 bases sitting between them. Incomplete CDR3 DNA: TGTGCCAGTAGTAGAGGACACAATCAGCCC. This gives the protein CASSRGHNQP. The full CDR3 is CASSRGHNQPQHF.

As to this clone: The junction does not match germline at one end; this may be a read error. Read sequence stops 3 residues before the CDR3 end, and the germline J gene provides the missing end. The V and J genes are TRBV4-2 and TRBJ2-1; the match to TRBD2 covers 9 bases. Germline-derived CDR1 and CDR2 are LGHNA and YNFKEQ. CDR3 length: 15 amino acids. CDR3: CASSPGLAPYNEQFF. Incomplete CDR3 DNA: TGCGCCAGCAGCCCGGGACTAGCACCTTACAATGAG.

On this clone itself: Coverage ceases 3 residues before the CDR3 finishes, and the germline J gene fills in the end. This chain connects TRBV6-1 to TRBJ2-1; 7 nucleotides line up with TRBD1. The CDR3 sequence is 15 residues long. Germline-derived CDR1 and CDR2 are MNHNS and SASEGT. V dropped 5 bases and J dropped 0; count of bases not matched to a gene: 4. The covered CDR3 bases are TGTGCCAGCAGTAAAGGGGGCGGCTCCTACAATGAG. Protein product: CASSKGGGSYNE. The full CDR3 sequence reads CASSKGGGSYNEQFF.

As regards this clone: Read sequence stops 3 residues before the CDR3 end, and the germline J gene provides the missing end. V gene TRBV19 combines with J gene TRBJ2-7; D might be TRBD1 (5 bases). The CDR3 extends over 12 amino acids. V lost 5 bases, J lost 4 bases, and 9 bases lay in between. Germline CDR1 reads LNHDA; CDR2 reads SQIVND (reference sequence). CDR3: CASSPDRYEQYF. Partial CDR3 DNA: TGTGCCAGTAGTCCCGACAGATACGAG. Full variable domain (missing parts from reference TRBV19 and TRBJ2-7): DGGITQSPKYLFRKEGQNVTLSCEQNLNHDAMYWYRQDPGQGLRLIYYSQIVNDFQKGDIAEGYSVSREKKESFPLTVTSAQKNPTAFYLCASSPDRYEQYFGPGTRLTVT.

A word on this clone: The observed sequence ends 3 residues before the CDR3 terminus, with the missing tail filled in from the germline J gene. The V and J genes are TRBV20-1 and TRBJ2-7; TRBD2 might be the D (6 bases). Looked up from germline, CDR1 is DFQATT and CDR2 is SNEGSKA (reference sequence). This CDR3 is built from 14 residues. Trimming removed 5 bases at V and 6 bases at J, with 20 bases between. The DNA read from the CDR3 is TGCAGTGCTTCCCCGGGACTGGGGGAATCCGAG. This sequence encodes CSASPGLGESE. From start to end, the CDR3 is CSASPGLGESEQYF.

Of note for this clone: The read is 3 residues too short to cover the CDR3 end, so that end is filled in from the germline J gene. In the same sample, other DNA sequences code for this CDR3. The chain combines TRBV7-9 with TRBJ1-3; D unclear. Per germline, CDR1 SEHNR and CDR2 FQNEAQ (reference sequence). The CDR3 has 14 residues. V lost 5 bases, J lost 2 bases, and 10 bases lay in between. CDR3 bases read: TGTGCCAGCAGCCCCATAGCAGCTGGAAACACC. This gives the protein CASSPIAAGNT. The whole CDR3 protein is CASSPIAAGNTIYF.

Points on this clone: The read halts 3 residues ahead of the CDR3 end, with the missing end drawn from the germline J gene. The V and J genes are TRBV2 and TRBJ1-4; 8 positions agree with TRBD1. The CDR3 is made up of 14 amino acids. CDR1 is SNHLY, CDR2 FYNNEI, per germline. V trimming: 5 bases; J trimming: 3 bases; junction bases outside the gene matches: 2. CDR3 DNA, as far as it was read: TGTGCCAGCAGTCTACAGGGGGCTAATGAAAAA. This encodes CASSLQGANEK. The CDR3, in full, reads CASSLQGANEKLFF.

With regard to this clone: Read sequence stops 3 residues before the CDR3 end, and the germline J gene provides the missing end. The chain carries TRBV9 and TRBJ2-7; D ambiguous. With 0 bases removed from V and 5 bases from J, the gap between germline ends came to 12 bases. Germline loops: CDR1 SGDLS, CDR2 YYNGEE. This CDR3 has 14 residues. The DNA read from the CDR3 is TGTGCCAGCAGCGTAGAGGTAAATGGCCACGAG. Translating gives CASSVEVNGHE. The whole CDR3 protein reads CASSVEVNGHEQYF. Drawing the rest from reference TRBV9 and TRBJ2-7, the complete variable domain is DSGVTQTPKHLITATGQRVTLRCSPRSGDLSVYWYQQSLDQGLQFLIQYYNGEERAKGNILERFSAQQFPDLHSELNLSSLELGDSALYFCASSVEVNGHEQYFGPGTRLTVT.

As to this clone: The read is 3 residues too short to cover the CDR3 end, so that end is filled in from the germline J gene. This chain joins TRBV29-1 and TRBJ2-5; TRBD1 agrees at 10 bases. The CDR3 length is 14 residues. In germline, CDR1 is SQVTM, CDR2 ANQGSEA. Trimming at V came to 8 bases and at J to 4 bases, leaving 10 bases not matched to a gene. Partial CDR3 DNA: TGCAGCTCGAGGGACAGGGGTCCGGTAGAGACC. It translates to CSSRDRGPVET. In full, the CDR3 is CSSRDRGPVETQYF.

Comment on this clone: The CDR3 end lies 3 residues beyond the end of the read and is filled in from the germline J gene. The J gene is TRBJ2-4, the V gene TRBV29-1, with D possibly being TRBD1 (5 bases). Germline lookup yields CDR1 SQVTM and CDR2 ANQGSEA. The CDR3 consists of 12 residues. This CDR3 reads CSAQGANYGQYF. CDR3 bases read: TGCAGCGCCCAAGGGGCAAACTATGGT.

As concerns this clone: Read sequence stops 3 residues before the CDR3 end, and the germline J gene provides the missing end. The chain is built from TRBV12-3 or TRBV12-4 and TRBJ1-3; 8 nucleotides align to TRBD1. Unmatched junction bases numbered 10, after V lost 6 bases and J lost 0 bases. This CDR3 is built from 17 residues. The part of the CDR3 DNA that was read is TGTGCCAGCAGAAAAACAGGGGGAGGGGCCTCTGGAAACACC. This sequence encodes CASRKTGGGASGNT. The whole CDR3 protein is CASRKTGGGASGNTIYF.

For this clone: Read coverage stops 3 residues before the CDR3 terminus; the germline J gene supplies the remainder. The gene calls are TRBV18 and TRBJ2-1, with 10 bases matching TRBD2. This CDR3 region has 16 residues. From germline, CDR1 is KGHSH and CDR2 LQKENI. J lost 5 bases, V lost 2 bases, and 6 bases had no gene match. The covered CDR3 bases are TGTGCCAGCTCACCAACCCTAGCGGGGGCCCACAATGAG. Its translation is CASSPTLAGAHNE. The full CDR3 reads CASSPTLAGAHNEQFF.

Turning to this clone: The read is 3 residues too short to cover the CDR3 end, so that end is filled in from the germline J gene. The chain uses TRBV5-1 and TRBJ2-5, with TRBD2 matching over 7 bases. The CDR3 totals 15 residues. CDR1 is SGHRS, CDR2 YFSETQ, per germline. With 0 bases clipped from V and 5 bases from J, the junction kept 7 bases outside the gene matches. The CDR3 here is CASSLETGGRETQYF. CDR3 DNA, as far as it was read: TGCGCCAGCAGCTTGGAGACGGGGGGTAGGGAGACC.

In regard to this clone: The sequence runs out 3 residues before the end of the CDR3; the remainder is reconstructed from the germline J gene. The V call is TRBV7-3, the J call TRBJ1-2; D is unresolved. Germline CDR1 is SGHTA and CDR2 is FQGTGA. This CDR3 has 14 amino acids. The DNA read from the CDR3 is TGTGCCAGCAGCCCGACTAGCGGGAAAGATACC. The encoded protein is CASSPTSGKDT. The whole CDR3 region reads CASSPTSGKDTYTF.

In terms of frequency, this clone is large. The read comes to an end 3 residues before the CDR3 does, leaving the germline J gene to fill in the end. The J gene is TRBJ2-3, the V gene TRBV28; a possible D gene is TRBD1 (6 bases). Germline V gene lookup returns CDR1 MDHEN and CDR2 SYDVKM. The germline V and J ends were trimmed by 1 base and 4 bases, with 9 bases remaining between them. CDR3 length: 14 amino acids. Partial CDR3 DNA: TGTGCCAGCAGTTTATTCAGGGGATCAGATACG. Its protein product is CASSLFRGSDT. The whole CDR3 protein is CASSLFRGSDTQYF.

Points on this clone: The read terminates 3 residues ahead of where the CDR3 ends, so the germline J gene completes it. The chain employs TRBV10-3 and TRBJ2-7; TRBD2 aligns across 14 bases. CDR1 is ENHRY, CDR2 SYGVKD, per germline. CDR3 length: 19 amino acids. The V and J ends lost 6 bases and 5 bases, in that order; junction bases with no gene match: 18. The covered CDR3 bases are TGTGCCATCAGGCCCGGGACCCTCACCGGGACTAGCGGGAGCAACGAG. Residues: CAIRPGTLTGTSGSNE. From start to end, the CDR3 is CAIRPGTLTGTSGSNEQYF.

As regards this clone: The read terminates 3 residues before the CDR3 end, so the remaining end is supplied by the germline J gene. The chain has TRBV2 and TRBJ2-3, with 8 bases lining up with TRBD1. With V trimmed by 7 bases and J by 1 base, 7 bases remained unmatched. This CDR3 contains 15 residues. CDR1 and CDR2 (germline): SNHLY, FYNNEI. CDR3 sequence: CASKGTGARTDTQYF. CDR3 bases read: TGTGCCAGCAAAGGGACAGGAGCTCGCACAGATACG.

Of note for this clone: Read data end 3 residues before the CDR3 end; the end is taken from the germline J gene. The chain uses TRBV5-1 and TRBJ1-3; 10 bases fit TRBD1. Germline V gene sequence: CDR1 SGHRS, CDR2 YFSETQ. After removal of 7 bases from V and 2 bases from J, the junction contained 0 bases not matched to a gene. The CDR3 runs to 13 residues. The CDR3 loop reads CASGTGAGNTIYF. The CDR3 bases that were read are TGCGCCAGCGGGACAGGGGCTGGAAACACC.

A word on this clone: The CDR3 end falls 3 residues outside the read, so it is completed with the germline J gene. V gene TRBV7-6 combines with J gene TRBJ1-2; a weak D match, TRBD1 (6 bases). CDR3 length: 14 residues. Germline-derived CDR1 and CDR2 are SGHVS and FNYEAQ. CDR3 in amino acids: CASSLAQGLYDYTF. The DNA read from the CDR3 is TGTGCCAGCAGCTTAGCACAGGGACTATACGAC.

As concerns this clone: The missing CDR3 end, 3 residues past where the read stops, is filled in from the germline J gene. Other nucleotide sequences in the sample specify the same CDR3. The rearrangement uses TRBV11-2 and TRBJ1-2, with D possibly matching TRBD1 (6 bases). Germline CDR1 reads SGHAT; CDR2 reads FQNNGV. The CDR3 is 13 residues long. The CDR3 here is CASSLGDTDTYTF. The sequenced CDR3 bases are TGTGCCAGCAGCTTAGGGGACACAGATACA.

The part of the CDR3 DNA that was read is TGTGCCAGCAGTGTAGCGGGAGGGACTTACAATGAG. Its protein is CASSVAGGTYNE. The entire CDR3 sequence reads CASSVAGGTYNEQFF. The chain is built from TRBV2 and TRBJ2-1; 11 bases agree with TRBD2. The observed sequence ends 3 residues before the CDR3 terminus, with the missing tail filled in from the germline J gene. There are 15 residues in the CDR3. Losses at the gene ends were 4 bases for V and 4 bases for J; bases not matched to a gene: 3. The germline CDR1 and CDR2 sequences are SNHLY and FYNNEI.

To note about this clone: The read is 3 residues too short to cover the CDR3 end, so that end is filled in from the germline J gene. This chain joins TRBV7-9 and TRBJ2-4; 9 nucleotides agree with TRBD1. The V gene's germline CDR1 is SEHNR and CDR2 FQNEAQ (reference sequence). This CDR3 contains 14 residues. The CDR3 is CASSSRTGVYGQYF. The DNA read from the CDR3 is TGTGCCAGCAGCTCCCGGACAGGGGTCTATGGT.

As to this clone: The read halts 3 residues ahead of the CDR3 end, with the missing end drawn from the germline J gene. The chain joins TRBV2 to TRBJ1-6; 7 bases are shared with TRBD1. There are 15 residues in the CDR3. Trimming cost V 5 bases and J 7 bases; bases outside gene matches: 8. Germline V gives CDR1 SNHLY, CDR2 FYNNEI. The CDR3 is CASSKDRRGNSPLHF. The sequenced CDR3 bases are TGTGCCAGCAGTAAGGACAGGAGGGGAAATTCACCC.

A word on this clone: The read halts 3 residues ahead of the CDR3 end, with the missing end drawn from the germline J gene. The chain is built from TRBV5-1 and TRBJ1-1; possibly TRBD1 for D (5 bases). The CDR3 length is 17 residues. The V end was cut by 7 bases, the J end by 0 bases, with 22 bases between. Per the germline V gene, CDR1 is SGHRS and CDR2 is YFSETQ. The CDR3 DNA, read in part, is TGCGCCAGCTCTCCGACCAAATTGGGGCCCATGAACACTGAA. Amino acids: CASSPTKLGPMNTE. The whole CDR3 protein reads CASSPTKLGPMNTEAFF.

CDR3 residues: CATSGQAYEQYF. The DNA read from the CDR3 is TGTGCCACGTCGGGACAGGCCTACGAG. The chain couples TRBV2 to TRBJ2-7, with TRBD1 matching over 8 bases. The CDR3 end lies 3 residues beyond the end of the read and is filled in from the germline J gene. Germline V lookup: CDR1 SNHLY, CDR2 FYNNEI. V lost 10 bases, J lost 2 bases, and 4 bases stayed unmatched. The CDR3 is 12 residues long. The whole variable domain, remainder taken from reference TRBV2 and TRBJ2-7, is EPEVTQTPSHQVTQMGQEVILRCVPISNHLYFYWYRQILGQKVEFLVSFYNNEISEKSEIFDDQFSVERPDGSNFTLKIRSTKLEDSAMYFCATSGQAYEQYFGPGTRLTVT.

The part of the CDR3 DNA that was read is TGTGCCAGCAGCTTAGTTCCTACTAGCGGGAGGATTGACGAG. Its translation is CASSLVPTSGRIDE. The entire CDR3 protein reads CASSLVPTSGRIDEQYF. V gene TRBV7-4 combines with J gene TRBJ2-7, with TRBD2 matching over 12 bases. Read data end 3 residues before the CDR3 end; the end is taken from the germline J gene. CDR1 is SGHVT, CDR2 SQSDAQ, per germline. The J segment lost 5 bases and the V segment lost 1 base, leaving 9 bases of the junction unmatched. This CDR3 has 17 residues. The variable domain in full, with the rest retrieved from reference TRBV7-4 and TRBJ2-7, is GAGVSQSPRYKVAKRGRDVALRCDSISGHVTLYWYRQTLGQGSEVLTYSQSDAQRDKSGRPSGRFSAERPERSVSTLKIQRTEQGDSAVYLCASSLVPTSGRIDEQYFGPGTRLTVT.